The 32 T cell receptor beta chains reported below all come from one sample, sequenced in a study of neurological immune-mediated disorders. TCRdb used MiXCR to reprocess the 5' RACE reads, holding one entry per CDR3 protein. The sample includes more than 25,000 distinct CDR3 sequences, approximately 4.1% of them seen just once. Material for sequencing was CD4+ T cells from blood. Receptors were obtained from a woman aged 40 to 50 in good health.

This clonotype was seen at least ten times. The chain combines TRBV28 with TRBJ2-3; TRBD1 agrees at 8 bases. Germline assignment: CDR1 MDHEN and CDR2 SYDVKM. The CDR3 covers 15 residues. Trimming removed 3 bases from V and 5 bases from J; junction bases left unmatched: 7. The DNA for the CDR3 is TGTGCCAGCAGTTTTTTCCAGGGGGCAGGAGATACGCAGTATTTT. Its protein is CASSFFQGAGDTQYF. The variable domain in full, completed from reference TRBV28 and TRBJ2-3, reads DVKVTQSSRYLVKRTGEKVFLECVQDMDHENMFWYRQDPGLGLRLIYFSYDVKMKEKGDIPEGYSVSREKKERFSLILESASTNQTSMYLCASSFFQGAGDTQYFGPGTRLTVL.

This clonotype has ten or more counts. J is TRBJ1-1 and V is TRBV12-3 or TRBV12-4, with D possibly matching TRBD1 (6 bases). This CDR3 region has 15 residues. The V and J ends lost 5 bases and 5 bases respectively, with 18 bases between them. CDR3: CASSPVNRAGTEAFF. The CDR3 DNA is TGTGCCAGCAGTCCCGTCAACAGGGCAGGGACTGAAGCTTTCTTT.

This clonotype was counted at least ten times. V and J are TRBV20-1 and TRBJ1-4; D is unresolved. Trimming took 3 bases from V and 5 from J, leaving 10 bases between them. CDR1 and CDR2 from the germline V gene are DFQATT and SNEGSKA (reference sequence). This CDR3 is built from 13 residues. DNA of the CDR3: TGCAGTGCTAGTCCGCGTAAAAATGAAAAACTGTTTTTT. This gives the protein CSASPRKNEKLFF.

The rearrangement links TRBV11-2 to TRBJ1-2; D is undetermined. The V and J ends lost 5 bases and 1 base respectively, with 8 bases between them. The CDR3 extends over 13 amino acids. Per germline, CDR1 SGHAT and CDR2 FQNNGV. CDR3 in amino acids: CASSLYINYGYTF. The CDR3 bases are TGTGCCAGCAGCCTTTACATTAACTATGGCTACACCTTC.

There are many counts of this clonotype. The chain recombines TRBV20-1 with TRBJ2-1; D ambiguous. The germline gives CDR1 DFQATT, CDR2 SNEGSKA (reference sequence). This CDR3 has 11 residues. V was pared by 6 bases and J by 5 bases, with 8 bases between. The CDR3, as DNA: TGCAGTGCGACCTTGGACAATGAGCAGTTCTTC. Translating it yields CSATLDNEQFF.

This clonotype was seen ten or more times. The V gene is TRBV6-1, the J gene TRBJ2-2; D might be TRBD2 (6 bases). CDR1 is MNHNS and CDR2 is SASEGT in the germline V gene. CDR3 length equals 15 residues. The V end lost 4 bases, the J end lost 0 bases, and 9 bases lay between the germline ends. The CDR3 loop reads CASSVWGANTGELFF. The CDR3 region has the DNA TGTGCCAGCAGTGTGTGGGGGGCGAACACCGGGGAGCTGTTTTTT.

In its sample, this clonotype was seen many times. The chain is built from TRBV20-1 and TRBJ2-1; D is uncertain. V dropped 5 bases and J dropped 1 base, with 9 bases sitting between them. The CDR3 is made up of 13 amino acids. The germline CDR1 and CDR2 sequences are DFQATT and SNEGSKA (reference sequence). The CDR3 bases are TGCAGTGCTTCCAGTCATTCCTACAATGAGCAGTTCTTC. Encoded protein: CSASSHSYNEQFF.

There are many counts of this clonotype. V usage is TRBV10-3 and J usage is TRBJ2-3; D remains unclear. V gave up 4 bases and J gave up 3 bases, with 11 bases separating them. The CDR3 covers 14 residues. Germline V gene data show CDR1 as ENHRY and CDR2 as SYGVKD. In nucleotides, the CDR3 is TGTGCCATCAGTGGACCCCCCATGACAGATACGCAGTATTTT. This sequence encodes CAISGPPMTDTQYF.

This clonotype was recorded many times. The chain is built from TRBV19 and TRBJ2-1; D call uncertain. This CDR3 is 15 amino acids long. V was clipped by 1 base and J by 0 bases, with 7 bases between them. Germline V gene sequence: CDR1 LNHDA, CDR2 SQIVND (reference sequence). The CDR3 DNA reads TGTGCCAGTAGTATAGCGGGTAACTCCTACAATGAGCAGTTCTTC. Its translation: CASSIAGNSYNEQFF.

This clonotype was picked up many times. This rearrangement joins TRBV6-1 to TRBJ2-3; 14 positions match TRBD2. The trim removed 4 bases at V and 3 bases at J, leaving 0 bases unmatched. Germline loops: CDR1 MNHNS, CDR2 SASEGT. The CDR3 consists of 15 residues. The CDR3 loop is CASSGTSGGTDTQYF. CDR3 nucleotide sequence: TGTGCCAGCAGTGGGACTAGCGGGGGGACAGATACGCAGTATTTT.

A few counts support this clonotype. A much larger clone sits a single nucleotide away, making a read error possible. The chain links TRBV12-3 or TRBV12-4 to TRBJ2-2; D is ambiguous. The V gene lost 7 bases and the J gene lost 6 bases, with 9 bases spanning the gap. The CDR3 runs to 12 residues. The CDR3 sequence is CASNSLAGELFF. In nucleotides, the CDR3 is TGTGCCAGCAACTCCCTCGCCGGGGAGCTGTTTTTT.

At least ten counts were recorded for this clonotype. This CDR3 reads CSARPPGATNEKLFF. CDR3 in DNA: TGCAGTGCTAGGCCCCCGGGGGCGACTAATGAAAAACTGTTTTTT. The chain links TRBV20-1 to TRBJ1-4; D might be TRBD1 (6 bases). This CDR3 is 15 amino acids long. Trimming removed 3 bases from V and 2 bases from J, with 13 bases in between. Germline loops: CDR1 DFQATT, CDR2 SNEGSKA (reference sequence).

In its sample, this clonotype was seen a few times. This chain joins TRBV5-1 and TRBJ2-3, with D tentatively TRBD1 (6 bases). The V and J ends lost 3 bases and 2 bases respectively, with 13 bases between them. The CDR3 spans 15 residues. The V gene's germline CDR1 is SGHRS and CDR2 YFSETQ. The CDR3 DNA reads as TGCGCCAGCAGCTACCGGGACACTTCCACAGATACGCAGTATTTT. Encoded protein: CASSYRDTSTDTQYF.

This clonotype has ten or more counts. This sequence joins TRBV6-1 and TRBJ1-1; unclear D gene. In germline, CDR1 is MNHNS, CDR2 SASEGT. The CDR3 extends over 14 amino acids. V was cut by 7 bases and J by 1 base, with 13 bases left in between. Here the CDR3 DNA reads TGTGCCAGCAAAATCGGTATAGGGAACACTGAAGCTTTCTTT. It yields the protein CASKIGIGNTEAFF.

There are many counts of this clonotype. The CDR3 nucleotides are TGCAGTGCTAGTGGTCCCCCCACTCGCACTGAAGCTTTCTTT. This sequence encodes CSASGPPTRTEAFF. The rearrangement joins TRBV20-1 to TRBJ1-1; D uncertain. Looked up from germline, CDR1 is DFQATT and CDR2 is SNEGSKA (reference sequence). The germline V and J ends were trimmed by 3 bases and 4 bases, with 15 bases remaining between them. This CDR3 spans 14 amino acids.

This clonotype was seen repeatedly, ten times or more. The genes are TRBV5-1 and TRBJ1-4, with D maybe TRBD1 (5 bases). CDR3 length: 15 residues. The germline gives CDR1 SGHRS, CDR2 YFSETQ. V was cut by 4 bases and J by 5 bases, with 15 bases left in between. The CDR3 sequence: CASSLSPTENEKLFF. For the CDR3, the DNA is TGCGCCAGCAGCCTCTCCCCGACAGAGAATGAAAAACTGTTTTTT.

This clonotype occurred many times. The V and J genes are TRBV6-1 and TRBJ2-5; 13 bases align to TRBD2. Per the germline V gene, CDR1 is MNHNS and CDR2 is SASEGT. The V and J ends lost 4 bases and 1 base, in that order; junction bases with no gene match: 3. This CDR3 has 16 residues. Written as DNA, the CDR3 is TGTGCCAGCAGTGGACTAGCGGGGGGTCCCCAAGAGACCCAGTACTTC. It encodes CASSGLAGGPQETQYF.

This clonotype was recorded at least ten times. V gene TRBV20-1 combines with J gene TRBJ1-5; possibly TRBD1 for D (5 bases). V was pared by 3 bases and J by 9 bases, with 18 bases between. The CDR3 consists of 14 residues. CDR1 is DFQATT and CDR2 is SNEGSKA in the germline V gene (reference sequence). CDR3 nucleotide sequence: TGCAGTGCTAGCGGGGACGGAGGGACGGGGCCCCAGCATTTT. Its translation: CSASGDGGTGPQHF.

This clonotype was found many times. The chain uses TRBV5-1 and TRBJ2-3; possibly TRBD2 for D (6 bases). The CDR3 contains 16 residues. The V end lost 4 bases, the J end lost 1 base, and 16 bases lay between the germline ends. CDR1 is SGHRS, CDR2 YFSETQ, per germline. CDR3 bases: TGCGCCAGCAGCGCTGCAAGGGACTCTCGCACAGATACGCAGTATTTT. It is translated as CASSAARDSRTDTQYF.

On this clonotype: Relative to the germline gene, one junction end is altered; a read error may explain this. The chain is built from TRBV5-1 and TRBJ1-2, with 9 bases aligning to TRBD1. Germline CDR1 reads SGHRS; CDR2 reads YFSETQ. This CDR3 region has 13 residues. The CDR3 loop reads CASSQGQGYGYTF. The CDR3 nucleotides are TGCGCCAGCAGCCAAGGACAGGGGTATGGATACACCTTC.

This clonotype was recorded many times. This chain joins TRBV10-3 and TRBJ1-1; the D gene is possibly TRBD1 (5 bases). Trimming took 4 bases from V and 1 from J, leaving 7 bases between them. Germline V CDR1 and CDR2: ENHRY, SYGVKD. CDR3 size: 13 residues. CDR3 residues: CAISVQGNTEAFF. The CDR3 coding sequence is TGTGCCATCAGTGTTCAGGGGAACACTGAAGCTTTCTTT.

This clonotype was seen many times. CDR3 in DNA: TGCAGTGCCCCCCTAGCAGCACCCACAGATACGCAGTATTTT. This gives the protein CSAPLAAPTDTQYF. The chain has TRBV20-1 and TRBJ2-3, with TRBD2 as a possible D gene (5 bases). With 6 bases removed from V and 2 bases from J, the gap between germline ends came to 15 bases. CDR1 DFQATT and CDR2 SNEGSKA come from the germline V gene (reference sequence). This CDR3 spans 14 amino acids.

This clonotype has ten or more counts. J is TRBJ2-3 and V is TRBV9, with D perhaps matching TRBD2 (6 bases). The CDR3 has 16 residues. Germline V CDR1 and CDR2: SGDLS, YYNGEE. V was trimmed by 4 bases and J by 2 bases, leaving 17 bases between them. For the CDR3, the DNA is TGTGCCAGCAGCCTATTACCTAGCGTGACCACAGATACGCAGTATTTT. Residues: CASSLLPSVTTDTQYF.

CDR3: CASSSGPTYEQYF. The CDR3 DNA sequence: TGTGCCAGCAGCTCCGGACCTACCTACGAGCAGTACTTC. J is TRBJ2-7 and V is TRBV11-2; no clear D gene. The CDR3 has 13 amino acids. CDR1 and CDR2 from the germline V gene are SGHAT and FQNNGV. V shed 4 bases and J shed 2 bases, with 9 bases lying between them.

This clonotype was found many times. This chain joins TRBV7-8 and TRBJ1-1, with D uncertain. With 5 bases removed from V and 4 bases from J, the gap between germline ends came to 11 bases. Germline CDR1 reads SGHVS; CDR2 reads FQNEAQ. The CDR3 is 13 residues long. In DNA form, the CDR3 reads TGTGCCAGCAGCGACCGGGGAGTCACTGAAGCTTTCTTT. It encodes CASSDRGVTEAFF. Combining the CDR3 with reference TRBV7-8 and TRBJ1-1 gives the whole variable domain GAGVSQSPRYKVAKRGQDVALRCDPISGHVSLFWYQQALGQGPEFLTYFQNEAQLDKSGLPSDRFFAERPEGSVSTLKIQRTQQEDSAVYLCASSDRGVTEAFFGQGTRLTVV.

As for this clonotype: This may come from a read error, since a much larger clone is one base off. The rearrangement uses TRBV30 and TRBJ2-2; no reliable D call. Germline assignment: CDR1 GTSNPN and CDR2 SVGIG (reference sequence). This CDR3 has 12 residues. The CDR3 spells CARSVVAGELFF. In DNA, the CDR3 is TGTGCCCGGAGTGTCGTGGCCGGGGAGCTGTTTTTT.

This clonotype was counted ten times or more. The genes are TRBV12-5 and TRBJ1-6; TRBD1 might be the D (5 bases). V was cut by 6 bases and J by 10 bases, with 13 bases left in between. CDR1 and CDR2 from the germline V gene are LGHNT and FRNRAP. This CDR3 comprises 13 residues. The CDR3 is CASGPREKSPLHF. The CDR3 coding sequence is TGTGCTAGTGGCCCCAGGGAAAAGTCACCCCTCCACTTT. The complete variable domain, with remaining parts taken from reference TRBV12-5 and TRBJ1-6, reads DARVTQTPRHKVTEMGQEVTMRCQPILGHNTVFWYRQTMMQGLELLAYFRNRAPLDDSGMPKDRFSAEMPDATLATLKIQPSEPRDSAVYFCASGPREKSPLHFGNGTRLTVT.

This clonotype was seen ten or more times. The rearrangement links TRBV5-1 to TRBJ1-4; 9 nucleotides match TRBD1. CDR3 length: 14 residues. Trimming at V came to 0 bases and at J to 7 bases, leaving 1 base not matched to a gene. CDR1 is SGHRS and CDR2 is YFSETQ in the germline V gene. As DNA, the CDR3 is TGCGCCAGCAGCTTGGGGGACAGGGTTGAAAAACTGTTTTTT. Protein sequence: CASSLGDRVEKLFF.

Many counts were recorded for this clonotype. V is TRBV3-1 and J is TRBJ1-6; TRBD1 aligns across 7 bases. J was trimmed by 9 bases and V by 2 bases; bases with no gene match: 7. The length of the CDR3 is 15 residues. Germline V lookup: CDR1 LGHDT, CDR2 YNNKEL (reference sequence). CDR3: CASSQSYRGSSPLHF. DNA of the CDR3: TGTGCCAGCAGCCAATCGTACAGGGGCAGTTCACCCCTCCACTTT.

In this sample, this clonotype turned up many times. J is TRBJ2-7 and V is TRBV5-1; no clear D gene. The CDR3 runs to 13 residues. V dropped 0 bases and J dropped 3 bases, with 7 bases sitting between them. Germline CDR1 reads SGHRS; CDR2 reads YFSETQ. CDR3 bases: TGCGCCAGCAGCTTGGGTGGGAACTACGAGCAGTACTTC. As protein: CASSLGGNYEQYF.

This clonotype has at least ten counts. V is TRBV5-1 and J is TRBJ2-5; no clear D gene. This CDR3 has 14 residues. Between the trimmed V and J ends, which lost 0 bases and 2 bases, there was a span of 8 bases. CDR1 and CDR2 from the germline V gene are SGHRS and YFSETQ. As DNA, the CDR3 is TGCGCCAGCAGCTTGGGACCTACACAAGAGACCCAGTACTTC. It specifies CASSLGPTQETQYF.

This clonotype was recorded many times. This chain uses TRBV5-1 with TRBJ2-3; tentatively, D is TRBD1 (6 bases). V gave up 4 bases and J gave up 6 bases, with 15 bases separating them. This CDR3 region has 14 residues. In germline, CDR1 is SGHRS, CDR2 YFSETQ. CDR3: CASSPGHRGDTQYF. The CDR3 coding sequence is TGCGCCAGCAGCCCGGGACATCGAGGGGATACGCAGTATTTT.